This TCR beta chain was found in a study of blood T cells in healthy people across ages. This clonotype has a handful of counts. Its antigen is as yet unknown. Notes on the study in general: Versus aged donors, long-lived donors had higher diversity and more naive CD4+ cells.

A second PCR, run for roughly 7 to 11 cycles, used a sample-barcoded 5' primer plus a J-beta primer mix. Via MiXCR, TCRdb re-called the 5' RACE reads, giving one row per CDR3 protein. Among 1.5 million to 2 million distinct CDR3 sequences listed, approximately 32% were seen once. Deletions cut 7 bases from V and 2 bases from J, with 10 bases between. The CDR3 has 12 residues. The germline V gene encodes CDR1 SQVTM and CDR2 ANQGSEA. The chain carries TRBV29-1 and TRBJ2-3; D possibly corresponds to TRBD2 (7 bases). This receptor was taken from a woman in her twenties or thirties in good health. Source material: blood. In DNA form, the CDR3 reads TGCAGCGGGCGGGGGCCCACAGATACGCAGTATTTT. Translation gives CSGRGPTDTQYF.